One sample yielded the 22 T cell receptor beta chains listed below, sequenced in a study of cytomegalovirus exposure and HLA in healthy donors. The assay was immunoSEQ multiplex PCR, and TCRdb's table has in-frame clones only and misses some. The sample carries fewer than 120,000 clones, roughly 88% recorded once. Sequenced sample: PBMCs. These receptors were taken from a woman aged 25 to 39 in good health and CMV-seropositive.

The chain uses TRBV5-1 and TRBJ2-1; D might be TRBD2 (6 bases). V dropped 0 bases and J dropped 6 bases, with 7 bases sitting between them. The CDR3 contains 13 residues. Germline lookup yields CDR1 SGHRS and CDR2 YFSETQ. This CDR3 is CASSLGAGNEQFF. DNA for the CDR3: TGCGCCAGCAGCTTGGGAGCGGGCAATGAGCAGTTCTTC.

The J gene is TRBJ2-1, the V gene TRBV27; 10 nucleotides agree with TRBD2. Germline V gene lookup returns CDR1 MNHEY and CDR2 SMNVEV (reference sequence). After removal of 2 bases from V and 2 bases from J, the junction contained 9 bases not matched to a gene. CDR3 length: 18 residues. The CDR3 region is CASSLVGPSGGAYNEQFF. In DNA form, the CDR3 reads TGTGCCAGCAGTTTAGTAGGACCAAGCGGGGGGGCCTACAATGAGCAGTTCTTC.

This clone was counted a single time. V and J are TRBV2 and TRBJ1-4; 10 nucleotides align to TRBD1. V dropped 5 bases and J dropped 6; count of bases not matched to a gene: 3. The CDR3 is 14 residues long. Germline V gene lookup returns CDR1 SNHLY and CDR2 FYNNEI. CDR3 nucleotides: TGTGCCAGCAGTCCCGGGACAGGGGATGAAAAACTGTTTTTT. Its protein is CASSPGTGDEKLFF.

This rearrangement joins TRBV4-1 to TRBJ2-5; 12 bases agree with TRBD2. Losses at the gene ends were 4 bases for V and 7 bases for J; bases not matched to a gene: 7. Germline assignment: CDR1 MGHRA and CDR2 YSYEKL. The CDR3 runs to 15 residues. In nucleotides, the CDR3 is TGCGCCAGCAGCCTGACTAGCGGGAGCGGGGTGACCCAGTACTTC. It specifies CASSLTSGSGVTQYF.

The chain couples TRBV7-9 to TRBJ2-1; 10 bases map to TRBD2. Germline lookup yields CDR1 SEHNR and CDR2 FQNEAQ (reference sequence). The CDR3 has 15 residues. The ends lost 5 bases at V and 7 bases at J; junction bases unmatched: 8. Here the CDR3 reads CASSVLAGSRNEQFF. The DNA of the CDR3 is TGTGCCAGCAGCGTACTAGCGGGGAGTAGAAATGAGCAGTTCTTC.

The rearrangement joins TRBV9 to TRBJ2-1; D is perhaps TRBD2 (5 bases). Between the trimmed V and J ends, which lost 0 bases and 7 bases, there was a span of 14 bases. The CDR3 extends over 15 amino acids. CDR1 SGDLS and CDR2 YYNGEE come from the germline V gene. CDR3 sequence: CASSVGGGSGNEQFF. CDR3 sequence (DNA): TGTGCCAGCAGCGTAGGGGGTGGGTCGGGGAATGAGCAGTTCTTC.

The chain links TRBV10-3 to TRBJ2-7, with 7 bases aligning to TRBD1. Germline V CDR1 and CDR2: ENHRY, SYGVKD. The ends lost 7 bases at V and 3 bases at J; junction bases unmatched: 12. This CDR3 region has 15 residues. The CDR3 loop is CAITTSRQGNYEQYF. The DNA of the CDR3 is TGTGCCATCACTACGAGCCGACAGGGCAACTACGAGCAGTACTTC.

The chain uses TRBV11-2 and TRBJ2-5; D gene ambiguous. Trimming took off 1 base at V and 1 base at J, with 16 bases between the two ends. Germline assignment: CDR1 SGHAT and CDR2 FQNNGV. The CDR3 totals 17 residues. The CDR3 DNA reads as TGTGCCAGCAGCTTAGGACGGAGAGTAAACTTCCAAGAGACCCAGTACTTC. Its protein product is CASSLGRRVNFQETQYF.

The V gene is TRBV25-1, the J gene TRBJ2-7; 10 nucleotides align to TRBD1. Losses at the gene ends were 5 bases for V and 5 bases for J; bases not matched to a gene: 9. This CDR3 region has 15 residues. Germline V gene data show CDR1 as MGHDK and CDR2 as SYGVNS. The CDR3 DNA sequence: TGTGCCAGCAGTCACGGGGACAGGGGCGTCGACGAGCAGTACTTC. Translated, it gives CASSHGDRGVDEQYF.

The chain joins TRBV6-6 to TRBJ1-3; a possible D gene is TRBD1 (5 bases). V was trimmed by 7 bases and J by 0 bases, leaving 13 bases between them. Germline-derived CDR1 and CDR2 are MNHNY and SVGAGI (reference sequence). CDR3 length: 15 residues. CDR3 in amino acids: CASTLDSHSGNTIYF. The DNA of the CDR3 is TGTGCCAGCACCCTAGACAGTCACTCTGGAAACACCATATATTTT.

CDR3 protein: CASSVSRYEQYF. The CDR3 nucleotides are TGTGCCAGCAGTGTTAGTCGCTACGAGCAGTACTTC. The V and J genes are TRBV2 and TRBJ2-7, with no clear D. This CDR3 is built from 12 residues. Germline CDR1 reads SNHLY; CDR2 reads FYNNEI. The V end lost 4 bases, the J end lost 3 bases, and 7 bases lay between the germline ends. The variable domain in full, with the rest retrieved from reference TRBV2 and TRBJ2-7, is EPEVTQTPSHQVTQMGQEVILRCVPISNHLYFYWYRQILGQKVEFLVSFYNNEISEKSEIFDDQFSVERPDGSNFTLKIRSTKLEDSAMYFCASSVSRYEQYFGPGTRLTVT.

This clone was seen a handful of times. V gene TRBV5-1 combines with J gene TRBJ1-2; 9 bases match TRBD1. V shed 1 base and J 7 bases; nucleotides not matched to a gene: 5. Germline V gene sequence: CDR1 SGHRS, CDR2 YFSETQ. This CDR3 contains 14 residues. The DNA of the CDR3 is TGCGCCAGCAGCTTGATTGGGGACAGGGCTGGCTACACCTTC. This translates into CASSLIGDRAGYTF.

The chain employs TRBV7-9 and TRBJ2-1, with 9 bases fitting TRBD1. Unmatched junction bases numbered 13, after V lost 5 bases and J lost 5 bases. Germline V lookup: CDR1 SEHNR, CDR2 FQNEAQ (reference sequence). CDR3 length: 17 amino acids. CDR3 residues: CASSTKMTGGLDNEQFF. The CDR3 nucleotides read TGTGCCAGCAGCACAAAAATGACAGGGGGTTTGGACAATGAGCAGTTCTTC.

The genes are TRBV5-5 and TRBJ2-1; weak D call: TRBD1 (5 bases). V shed 2 bases and J shed 3 bases, with 12 bases lying between them. In germline, CDR1 is SGHKS, CDR2 YYEKEE (reference sequence). This CDR3 comprises 15 residues. The CDR3, as DNA: TGTGCCAGCAGCTTAGGCCAGGGCAGCTACAATGAGCAGTTCTTC. This encodes CASSLGQGSYNEQFF.

The rearrangement joins TRBV27 to TRBJ2-2, with TRBD2 identical over 9 bases. Germline V CDR1 and CDR2: MNHEY, SMNVEV (reference sequence). This CDR3 contains 14 residues. V was clipped by 7 bases and J by 5 bases; unmatched bases: 5. CDR3 sequence (DNA): TGTGCCAGCAATAGCGGGAGCCAGACCGGGGAGCTGTTTTTT. This encodes CASNSGSQTGELFF.

The chain couples TRBV30 to TRBJ2-5, with 8 bases identical to TRBD1. Germline trimming cut 2 bases from V and 4 bases from J; bases unmatched to any gene: 12. Germline V gene data show CDR1 as GTSNPN and CDR2 as SVGIG (reference sequence). The CDR3 is made up of 16 amino acids. CDR3 amino acids: CAWSYDRTGSGETQYF. The CDR3 DNA reads as TGTGCCTGGAGTTATGACCGGACAGGGTCGGGAGAGACCCAGTACTTC.

The V gene is TRBV7-9, the J gene TRBJ2-5; TRBD1 matches at 8 bases. The trim removed 4 bases at V and 5 bases at J, leaving 18 bases unmatched. CDR3 length equals 18 residues. Germline values: CDR1 SEHNR, CDR2 FQNEAQ (reference sequence). CDR3 amino acids: CASSSIQTTGGGAETQYF. In DNA, the CDR3 is TGTGCCAGCAGCTCGATACAAACTACAGGGGGAGGAGCTGAGACCCAGTACTTC.

The rearrangement uses TRBV6-1 and TRBJ1-3; 7 positions agree with TRBD1. In germline, CDR1 is MNHNS, CDR2 SASEGT. The CDR3 consists of 15 residues. J gave up 0 bases and V 4 bases, and 3 bases lay outside the gene matches. CDR3 loop: CASSGGQFSGNTIYF. CDR3 DNA: TGTGCCAGCAGTGGGGGACAGTTCTCTGGAAACACCATATATTTT.

CDR3 sequence reads: CASSALPGEGYTF. For the CDR3, the DNA is TGTGCCAGCAGCGCCCTCCCAGGGGAAGGCTACACCTTC. The chain couples TRBV9 to TRBJ1-2; D is possibly TRBD1 (6 bases). CDR1 is SGDLS, CDR2 YYNGEE, per germline. Trimming took off 3 bases at V and 8 bases at J, with 14 bases between the two ends. The CDR3 extends over 13 amino acids.

The chain is built from TRBV15 and TRBJ2-5, with TRBD1 identical over 9 bases. The CDR3 runs 17 residues. With V trimmed by 4 bases and J by 3 bases, 12 bases remained unmatched. Germline-derived CDR1 and CDR2 are LNHNV and YYDKDF (reference sequence). The CDR3 DNA reads as TGTGCCACCAGCACGGGACAGGGAACCCTCATTGAAGAGACCCAGTACTTC. It codes for CATSTGQGTLIEETQYF. The full variable domain, rest sourced from reference TRBV15 and TRBJ2-5, is DAMVIQNPRYQVTQFGKPVTLSCSQTLNHNVMYWYQQKSSQAPKLLFHYYDKDFNNEADTPDNFQSRRPNTSFCFLDIRSPGLGDTAMYLCATSTGQGTLIEETQYFGPGTRLLVL.

The gene calls are TRBV23-1 and TRBJ2-1; D is unresolved. TRBV23-1 is labeled an ORF, and its function is uncertain. V dropped 4 bases and J dropped 4 bases, with 8 bases sitting between them. The CDR3 has 13 residues. CDR3 residues: CASSPGGYNEQFF. For the CDR3, the DNA is TGCGCCAGCAGTCCCGGCGGATACAATGAGCAGTTCTTC.

The chain couples TRBV20-1 to TRBJ2-5; D is unresolved. Trimming left V 2 bases short and J 7 bases short, with 5 bases between. The CDR3 spans 10 residues. CDR1 is DFQATT and CDR2 is SNEGSKA in the germline V gene (reference sequence). The CDR3 reads CSARFGTQYF. The CDR3 DNA sequence: TGCAGTGCTAGATTCGGGACCCAGTACTTC.